This TCR beta chain is from a study of tumour-infiltrating T cells in Burkitt lymphoma. Using immunoSEQ multiplex PCR, the repertoire was profiled, and TCRdb retains in-frame clones only, with some absent. The sample has nearly 250 clones; about 99% are singletons. Germline CDR1 and CDR2: SGDLS and YYNGEE. The ends were cut back, 7 bases at V and 2 bases at J, with 19 bases in the middle. This CDR3 is 15 amino acids long. This TCR derives from a human donor with Burkitt lymphoma. The chain employs TRBV9 and TRBJ2-7, with D perhaps matching TRBD1 (5 bases). Sequenced sample: tumor tissue. The CDR3 sequence: CASAPEDRQPYEQYF. The CDR3 DNA sequence: TGTGCCAGCGCCCCCGAAGACCGACAGCCCTACGAGCAGTACTTC.